Listed below are T cell receptor beta chains from one sample, sequenced in a study of CD8+ T cells in alopecia areata. Profiled with immunoSEQ multiplex PCR; TCRdb holds only in-frame clones, not every one. The sample holds 210,000 or so clones; 66% are singletons and the top ten take roughly 1.2%. The sequencing used CD4+ T cells sorted from blood, collected between weeks 43 and 45, from a patient treated with tofacitinib. These receptors originate from a human donor with alopecia areata. The CDR3 runs from the conserved cysteine through the conserved F or W. The D gene is left open where the match is weak. Clone size is shown for a subset of rows, as once, few, many or a class of expanded clone.

CDR3	DNA	length	D	size	V	J
CASSYGTVNEQFF	TGTGCCAGCAGCTACGGGACTGTCAATGAGCAGTTCTTC	13	.	.	TRBV7-2	TRBJ2-1
CSAGDRVVTEQYF	TGCAGCGCTGGGGACAGGGTCGTTACCGAGCAGTACTTC	13	TRBD1	.	TRBV29-1	TRBJ2-7
CASSLTGGSYTGELFF	TGTGCCAGCAGCTTAACCGGGGGGTCTTACACCGGGGAGCTGTTTTTT	16	TRBD2	.	TRBV7-3	TRBJ2-2
CAWSVDGRSRLGIQYF	TGTGCCTGGAGTGTAGACGGACGCTCCCGGCTAGGCATTCAGTACTTC	16	.	.	TRBV30	TRBJ2-4
CSVEGGRGGYTF	TGCAGCGTTGAAGGGGGGCGGGGTGGCTACACCTTC	12	.	.	TRBV29-1	TRBJ1-2
CASRPGSGANVLTF	TGTGCCAGCCGTCCGGGTTCTGGGGCCAACGTCCTGACTTTC	14	.	.	TRBV6-5	TRBJ2-6
CASRRPGADTGELFF	TGTGCCAGTAGGCGTCCGGGGGCGGACACCGGGGAGCTGTTTTTT	15	.	.	TRBV19	TRBJ2-2
CASSPKNKYDSFGSNEQFF	TGTGCCAGCAGCCCTAAAAATAAATATGACAGTTTTGGATCCAATGAGCAGTTCTTC	19	.	few	TRBV14	TRBJ2-1
CATSVDSFLAKNIQYF	TGTGCCACCAGCGTCGACAGTTTTCTAGCCAAAAACATTCAGTACTTC	16	.	.	TRBV15	TRBJ2-4
CSVGYEYEQYF	TGCAGCGTTGGGTACGAGTACGAGCAGTACTTC	11	.	few	TRBV29-1	TRBJ2-7
CASRASVRSGAFF	TGTGCCAGCAGAGCTTCGGTGCGTTCGGGAGCTTTCTTT	13	.	.	TRBV25-1	TRBJ1-1
CASSLSPQGKGSGANVLTF	TGCGCCAGCAGCTTAAGTCCACAGGGAAAAGGGTCTGGGGCCAACGTCCTGACTTTC	19	.	.	TRBV5-1	TRBJ2-6
CASSEAGWYNEQFF	TGCGCCAGCAGTGAGGCGGGGTGGTACAATGAGCAGTTCTTC	14	.	few	TRBV10-2	TRBJ2-1
CSVVSGARGSYEQYF	TGCAGCGTTGTAAGTGGGGCCAGGGGGTCCTACGAGCAGTACTTC	15	TRBD1	many	TRBV29-1	TRBJ2-7
CAWSVGRAYNEQFF	TGTGCCTGGAGTGTTGGTCGGGCGTACAATGAGCAGTTCTTC	14	.	.	TRBV30	TRBJ2-1
CSVGSYSYNEQFF	TGCAGCGTTGGGTCCTACTCCTACAATGAGCAGTTCTTC	13	.	few	TRBV29-1	TRBJ2-1
CASTTGDWRTDTQYF	TGTGCCAGCACCACCGGAGACTGGCGCACAGATACGCAGTATTTT	15	.	.	TRBV11-2	TRBJ2-3
CASSRGAGNEKLFF	TGTGCCAGCAGCCGGGGCGCGGGGAATGAAAAACTGTTTTTT	14	.	few	TRBV7-2	TRBJ1-4
CSVEQEKLFF	TGCAGCGTTGAACAAGAAAAACTGTTTTTT	10	.	.	TRBV29-1	TRBJ1-4
CASSPRGAGYGNTIYF	TGTGCCAGCAGCCCTCGAGGGGCTGGGTACGGAAACACCATATATTTT	16	.	few	TRBV13	TRBJ1-3
CASSLDLRPLRNIQYF	TGTGCCAGCAGCTTAGATCTTAGGCCCCTCAGAAACATTCAGTACTTC	16	.	few	TRBV11-2	TRBJ2-4
CATSRAGSSERQQYF	TGTGCCACCAGCAGAGCAGGGTCCTCCGAGAGGCAGCAGTACTTC	15	.	.	TRBV15	TRBJ2-7
CASSYRVRSADTQYF	TGTGCCAGCAGCTACAGGGTCAGAAGCGCAGATACGCAGTATTTT	15	.	few	TRBV7-2	TRBJ2-3
CAWSAGHAAATEAFF	TGTGCCTGGAGTGCGGGCCACGCGGCGGCCACTGAAGCTTTCTTT	15	.	.	TRBV30	TRBJ1-1
CASSLVGGTGSYNEQFF	TGTGCCAGCAGCTTAGTGGGGGGGACGGGCTCCTACAATGAGCAGTTCTTC	17	TRBD2	few	TRBV7-2	TRBJ2-1
CASSLAPVGATETQYF	TGCGCCAGCAGCTTAGCCCCGGTGGGTGCGACGGAGACCCAGTACTTC	16	.	.	TRBV5-1	TRBJ2-5
CSVGLGTGMGDGYTF	TGCAGCGTTGGTTTAGGGACAGGGATGGGCGATGGCTACACCTTC	15	TRBD1	.	TRBV29-1	TRBJ1-2
CASSYDRYSPLHF	TGTGCCAGCAGTTACGATCGTTATTCACCCCTCCACTTT	13	.	.	TRBV6-5	TRBJ1-6
CACQTSGGAGNEQFF	TGTGCCTGCCAGACTAGCGGGGGGGCCGGGAATGAGCAGTTCTTC	15	TRBD2	.	TRBV30	TRBJ2-1
CASIGGASKGELFF	TGTGCCAGCATCGGCGGGGCGAGCAAAGGGGAGCTGTTTTTT	14	.	.	TRBV11-3	TRBJ2-2
CSVGWSYEQYF	TGCAGCGTTGGCTGGTCCTACGAGCAGTACTTC	11	.	.	TRBV29-1	TRBJ2-7
CASSGRQGWETQYF	TGTGCCAGCAGTGGTCGACAGGGTTGGGAGACCCAGTACTTC	14	TRBD1	.	TRBV6-5	TRBJ2-5
CASSLTGQGAFTGELFF	TGTGCCAGCAGTTTAACCGGGCAGGGGGCGTTCACCGGGGAGCTGTTTTTT	17	TRBD1	.	TRBV27	TRBJ2-2
CSGNRDVLSYNEQFF	TGCAGCGGGAACAGGGATGTGCTCTCCTACAATGAGCAGTTCTTC	15	.	.	TRBV29-1	TRBJ2-1
CSGSRNTVQYF	TGCAGCGGATCCCGAAATACCGTTCAGTACTTC	11	.	.	TRBV29-1	TRBJ2-4
CSVQREGGYTF	TGCAGCGTGCAAAGGGAAGGTGGCTACACCTTC	11	.	few	TRBV29-1	TRBJ1-2
CASSLVQGNTEAFF	TGCGCCAGCAGCTTGGTGCAGGGGAACACTGAAGCTTTCTTT	14	.	.	TRBV5-1	TRBJ1-1
CASSRTGDYGYTF	TGTGCCAGCAGCCGGACAGGAGACTATGGCTACACCTTC	13	TRBD1	.	TRBV25-1	TRBJ1-2
CSAIYGSGQPQHF	TGCAGCGCTATCTACGGATCGGGTCAGCCCCAGCATTTT	13	.	few	TRBV29-1	TRBJ1-5
CATSRDGRSNQPQHF	TGTGCCACCAGCAGAGATGGTCGTAGCAATCAGCCCCAGCATTTT	15	.	.	TRBV15	TRBJ1-5
CASSPRADEQYF	TGTGCCAGCAGTCCGAGGGCAGACGAGCAGTACTTC	12	.	.	TRBV2	TRBJ2-7
CASSVDYRGEETQYF	TGTGCCAGCAGCGTAGATTACAGGGGGGAAGAGACCCAGTACTTC	15	TRBD1	.	TRBV9	TRBJ2-5
CASSLVGQSTDTQYF	TGCGCCAGCAGCTTGGTCGGACAGAGCACAGATACGCAGTATTTT	15	.	.	TRBV5-1	TRBJ2-3
CASSERTYEQYF	TGTGCCAGCAGTGAGAGGACGTACGAGCAGTACTTC	12	.	.	TRBV6-1	TRBJ2-7
CASSPGQYNSPLHF	TGTGCCAGCAGTCCGGGACAGTATAATTCACCCCTCCACTTT	14	TRBD1	few	TRBV6-6	TRBJ1-6
CSVGQGVGELFF	TGCAGCGTGGGACAGGGGGTCGGGGAGCTGTTTTTT	12	TRBD1	.	TRBV29-1	TRBJ2-2
CASSLTGTDTQYF	TGTGCCAGCAGCTTAACCGGCACAGATACGCAGTATTTT	13	.	few	TRBV7-7	TRBJ2-3
CASSLVSSGGANEQFF	TGCGCCAGCAGCTTGGTTTCCAGCGGGGGGGCGAATGAGCAGTTCTTC	16	TRBD2	few	TRBV5-1	TRBJ2-1
CASSPYTYGYTF	TGTGCCAGCAGTCCTTATACCTATGGCTACACCTTC	12	.	few	TRBV7-9	TRBJ1-2
CSVIQQIKGYTF	TGCAGCGTTATTCAACAGATTAAGGGCTACACCTTC	12	.	once	TRBV29-1	TRBJ1-2
CASSFRDSTYEQYF	TGTGCCAGCAGCTTCCGGGACAGCACCTACGAGCAGTACTTC	14	TRBD1	once	TRBV7-2	TRBJ2-7
CSVTVGADTQYF	TGCAGCGTTACGGTGGGGGCAGATACGCAGTATTTT	12	.	.	TRBV29-1	TRBJ2-3
CASSQETGRNTEAFF	TGCGCCAGCAGCCAAGAGACAGGCCGCAACACTGAAGCTTTCTTT	15	.	.	TRBV4-3	TRBJ1-1
CASSITPHTGELFF	TGTGCCAGTAGTATAACACCTCACACCGGGGAGCTGTTTTTT	14	.	medium-sized	TRBV19	TRBJ2-2
CASSSQTDTQYF	TGTGCCAGCAGCTCGCAAACAGATACGCAGTATTTT	12	.	few	TRBV7-2	TRBJ2-3
CASQGTEAFF	TGTGCCTCGCAAGGCACTGAAGCTTTCTTT	10	.	.	TRBV30	TRBJ1-1
CASSQDGGGTQYF	TGCGCCAGCAGCCAAGATGGGGGCGGGACTCAGTATTTT	13	.	few	TRBV4-1	TRBJ2-3
CASSRGQGYSEAFF	TGTGCCAGCAGCCGCGGACAGGGGTATTCTGAAGCTTTCTTT	14	TRBD1	.	TRBV14	TRBJ1-1
CASSLAGGARQPQHF	TGTGCCAGCAGCTTAGCAGGAGGGGCACGGCAGCCCCAGCATTTT	15	.	.	TRBV7-2	TRBJ1-5